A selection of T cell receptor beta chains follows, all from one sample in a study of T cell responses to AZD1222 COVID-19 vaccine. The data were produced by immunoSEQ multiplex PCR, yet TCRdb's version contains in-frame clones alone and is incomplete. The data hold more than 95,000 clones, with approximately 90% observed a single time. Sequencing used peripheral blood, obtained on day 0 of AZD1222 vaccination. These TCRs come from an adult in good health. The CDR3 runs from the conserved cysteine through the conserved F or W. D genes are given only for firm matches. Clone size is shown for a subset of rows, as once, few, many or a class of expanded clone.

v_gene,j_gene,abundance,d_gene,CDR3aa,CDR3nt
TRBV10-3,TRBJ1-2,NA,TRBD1,CAISESGDRGGGYTF,TGTGCCATCAGTGAGTCCGGGGACAGGGGTGGTGGCTACACCTTC
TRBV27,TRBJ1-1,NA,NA,CASNGSGRKNTEAFF,TGTGCCAGCAATGGTTCGGGGAGGAAGAACACTGAAGCTTTCTTT
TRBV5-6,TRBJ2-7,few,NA,CASSSTRFGEQYF,TGTGCCAGCAGCTCCACTAGGTTCGGCGAGCAGTACTTC
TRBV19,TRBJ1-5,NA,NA,CATRQEGHQPQHF,TGTGCCACCCGACAGGAGGGGCATCAGCCCCAGCATTTT
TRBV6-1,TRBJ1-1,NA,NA,CASSGTGTGNTEAFF,TGTGCCAGCAGTGGGACCGGGACGGGGAACACTGAAGCTTTCTTT
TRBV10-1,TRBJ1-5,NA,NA,CASSEAGEDQPQHF,TGCGCCAGCAGTGAGGCAGGGGAGGATCAGCCCCAGCATTTT
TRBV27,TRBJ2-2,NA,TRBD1,CASTQNRGTGELFF,TGTGCCAGCACTCAAAACAGGGGCACCGGGGAGCTGTTTTTT
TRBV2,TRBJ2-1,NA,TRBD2,CASSLGLAADNEQFF,TGTGCCAGCAGTTTAGGACTAGCGGCTGACAATGAGCAGTTCTTC
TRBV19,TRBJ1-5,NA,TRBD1,CASSTPGQGFQPQHF,TGTGCCAGTAGTACCCCGGGACAGGGCTTTCAGCCCCAGCATTTT
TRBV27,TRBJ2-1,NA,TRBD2,CASSLLPPGLALNEQFF,TGTGCCAGCAGTTTATTACCCCCGGGACTAGCCCTAAATGAGCAGTTCTTC
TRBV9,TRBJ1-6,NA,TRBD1,CASSGGQGHNSPLHF,TGTGCCAGCAGCGGGGGACAGGGCCATAATTCACCCCTCCACTTT
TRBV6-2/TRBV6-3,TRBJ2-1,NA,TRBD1,CASSPRTGSMAYNEQFF,TGTGCCAGCAGTCCAAGGACAGGTTCTATGGCCTACAATGAGCAGTTCTTC
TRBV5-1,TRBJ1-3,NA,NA,CASSRRTGQFPGNTIYF,TGCGCCAGCAGCAGAAGGACCGGACAGTTCCCTGGAAACACCATATATTTT
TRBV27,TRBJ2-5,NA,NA,CASSQETQYF,TGTGCCAGCAGTCAAGAGACCCAGTACTTC
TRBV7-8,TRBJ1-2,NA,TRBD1,CASSNTRRDRVVYGYTF,TGTGCCAGCAGCAATACGCGCCGGGACAGGGTAGTCTATGGCTACACCTTC
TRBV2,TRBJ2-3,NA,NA,CASSGVPHTDTQYF,TGTGCCAGCAGTGGGGTGCCCCACACAGATACGCAGTATTTT
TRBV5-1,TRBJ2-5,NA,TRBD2,CASSLTHRGGQETQYF,TGCGCCAGCAGCCTGACCCATCGGGGGGGACAAGAGACCCAGTACTTC
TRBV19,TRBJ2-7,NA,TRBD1,CASKVGTGVSYEQYF,TGTGCCAGTAAAGTCGGGACAGGGGTCTCCTACGAGCAGTACTTC
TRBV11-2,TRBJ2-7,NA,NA,CASSFGVGLYEQYF,TGTGCCAGCAGCTTCGGGGTAGGCCTTTACGAGCAGTACTTC
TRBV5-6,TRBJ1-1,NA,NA,CASSFTDNTEAFF,TGTGCCAGCAGCTTCACGGACAACACTGAAGCTTTCTTT
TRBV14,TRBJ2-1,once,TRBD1,CASSQGQGKRNEQFF,TGTGCCAGCAGCCAGGGACAGGGGAAGCGGAATGAGCAGTTCTTC
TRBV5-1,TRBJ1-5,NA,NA,CASSLLAGSDQPQHF,TGCGCCAGCAGCTTGTTGGCGGGGAGCGACCAGCCCCAGCATTTT
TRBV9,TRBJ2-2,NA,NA,CASSVEVGQFPTGELFF,TGTGCCAGCAGCGTGGAAGTAGGACAGTTTCCCACCGGGGAGCTGTTTTTT